This TCR beta chain derives from a study of Graves' ophthalmopathy and Graves' hyperthyroidism. The overall study: Peripheral blood collection took place at initial diagnosis, before any treatment.

As the template, RNA transcripts were used to amplify TCR beta CDR3 regions. An initial RT-PCR round employing HTBI primers preceded a second-round multiplex PCR. TCRdb independently ran MiXCR on the multiplex PCR reads; one entry per CDR3 protein. Counted here are approximately 410,000 distinct CDR3 sequences, just over 15% occurring once; the ten biggest clones make up around 6.6%. The CDR3 covers 15 residues. The ends were cut back, 4 bases at V and 10 bases at J, with 20 bases in the middle. The count of this clonotype is one. PBMCs had their origin in fresh peripheral blood (about 10 ml). The source is a young woman with stable Graves' hyperthyroidism. Input material: peripheral blood. The chain employs TRBV12-3 or TRBV12-4 and TRBJ2-1; no firm D call. The CDR3 nucleotides are TGTGCCAGCAGTTGGGGTTTCGAGAGCTCCTACGAGCAGTTCTTC. This codes for CASSWGFESSYEQFF.